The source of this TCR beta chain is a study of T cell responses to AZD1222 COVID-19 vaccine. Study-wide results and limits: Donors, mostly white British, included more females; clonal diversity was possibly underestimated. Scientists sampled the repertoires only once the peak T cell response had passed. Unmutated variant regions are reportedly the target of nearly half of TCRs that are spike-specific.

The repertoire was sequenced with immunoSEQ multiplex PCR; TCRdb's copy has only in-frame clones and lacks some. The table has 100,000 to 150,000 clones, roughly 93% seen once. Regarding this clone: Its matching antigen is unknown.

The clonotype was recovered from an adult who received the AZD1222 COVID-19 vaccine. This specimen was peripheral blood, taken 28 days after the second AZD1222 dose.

In DNA, the CDR3 is TGTGCCATCAGTCTTGCAATGGGACAGGCAAGAGAACAGTACTTC. This sequence encodes CAISLAMGQAREQYF. This sequence joins TRBV10-3 and TRBJ2-5; 8 bases are a match to TRBD1. The CDR3 contains 15 residues. Germline V gene lookup returns CDR1 ENHRY and CDR2 SYGVKD. J gave up 11 bases and V 5 bases, and 16 bases lay outside the gene matches.